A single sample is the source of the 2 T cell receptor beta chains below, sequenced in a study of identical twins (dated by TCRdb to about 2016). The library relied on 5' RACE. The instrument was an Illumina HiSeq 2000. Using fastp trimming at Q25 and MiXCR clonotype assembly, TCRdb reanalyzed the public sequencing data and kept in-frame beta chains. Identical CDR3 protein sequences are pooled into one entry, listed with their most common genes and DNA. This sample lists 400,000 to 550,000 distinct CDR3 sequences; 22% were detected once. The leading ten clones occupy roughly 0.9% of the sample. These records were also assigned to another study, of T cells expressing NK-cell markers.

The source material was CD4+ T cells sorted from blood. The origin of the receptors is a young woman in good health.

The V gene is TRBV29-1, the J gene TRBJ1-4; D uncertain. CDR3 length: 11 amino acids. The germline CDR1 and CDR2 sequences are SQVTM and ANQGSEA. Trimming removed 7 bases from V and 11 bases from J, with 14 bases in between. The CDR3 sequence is CSGTKQGKLFF. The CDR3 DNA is TGCAGCGGGACGAAACAAGGGAAACTGTTTTTT.

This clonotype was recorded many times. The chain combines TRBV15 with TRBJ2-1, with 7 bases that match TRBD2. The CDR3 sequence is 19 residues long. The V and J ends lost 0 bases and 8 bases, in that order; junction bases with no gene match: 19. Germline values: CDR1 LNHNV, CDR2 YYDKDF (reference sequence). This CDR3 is CATSREIAEGWGLSYEQFF. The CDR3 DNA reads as TGTGCCACCAGCAGAGAGATAGCGGAAGGGTGGGGACTAAGCTATGAGCAGTTCTTC.